This T cell receptor (beta chain) was obtained from a study of cytomegalovirus exposure and HLA in healthy donors. Study-level findings and limits: CMV antigen specificity was confirmed in vitro for a few CMV-associated chains.

Sequenced by immunoSEQ multiplex PCR; TCRdb stores in-frame clones only, minus some. The profile covers 200,000 to 250,000 clones, with about nine tenths appearing a single time and 1.5% to 2.5% taken by the ten largest. Trimming pared 2 bases from V and 1 base from J, leaving 5 bases between. The length of the CDR3 is 13 residues. CDR1 GTSNPN and CDR2 SVGIG come from the germline V gene (reference sequence). This clone was observed a handful of times. Its matching antigen is unknown. Sequenced sample: PBMCs. This chain uses TRBV30 with TRBJ2-2, with unresolved D. The source of this sequence is a woman aged 18-29 years in good health and CMV-seropositive. In nucleotides, the CDR3 is TGTGCCTGGAGTTTATTGAACACCGGGGAGCTGTTTTTT. Its translation is CAWSLLNTGELFF.